Each of the 6 T cell receptor beta chains below was sequenced from the same sample in a study of shared clonotypes between healthy human individuals. Generated by immunoSEQ multiplex PCR, the TCRdb table keeps only in-frame clones and is missing some. The sample contains millions of clones, approximately 94% of which appear only once. Source material: naive CD4+ T cells sorted from blood. Subset of the sample: CD45RA+ positively selected. Every receptor here comes from a man aged 18 to 29 in good health.

The chain couples TRBV28 to TRBJ2-7; the D is unclear. This CDR3 has 15 residues. The germline gives CDR1 MDHEN, CDR2 SYDVKM. The ends were cut back, 2 bases at V and 2 bases at J, with 13 bases in the middle. The CDR3 reads CASSLLGRETYEQYF. CDR3 DNA sequence: TGTGCCAGCAGTTTACTCGGACGAGAGACCTACGAGCAGTACTTC.

In regard to this clone: In the same sample, other DNA sequences code for this CDR3. The genes are TRBV5-1 and TRBJ2-5; perhaps TRBD2 as D (6 bases). The CDR3 has 15 residues. CDR1 and CDR2 (germline): SGHRS, YFSETQ. V was shortened by 0 bases and J by 5 bases, with 14 bases between the two germline ends. The CDR3 DNA reads as TGCGCCAGCAGCTTGGGAGGAGGGGCCGGGGAGACCCAGTACTTC. Its protein is CASSLGGGAGETQYF.

The chain joins TRBV27 to TRBJ1-4; D not resolved. The CDR3 runs 14 residues. V was shortened by 3 bases and J by 11 bases, with 16 bases between the two germline ends. The germline CDR1 and CDR2 sequences are MNHEY and SMNVEV (reference sequence). The DNA for the CDR3 is TGTGCCAGCAGTTTGATGGAGAACCCTTTTAAACTGTTTTTT. Its protein is CASSLMENPFKLFF.

The chain employs TRBV21-1 and TRBJ1-5. TRBV21-1 is recorded as a pseudogene. The CDR3 has 19 amino acids. The CDR3 protein is CASSKGGAMKTNYNQPQHF. For the CDR3, the DNA is TGTGCCAGCAGCAAAGGGGGGGCGATGAAAACGAATTACAATCAGCCCCAGCATTTT.

V usage is TRBV2 and J usage is TRBJ2-6, with TRBD1 as a possible D gene (6 bases). The CDR3 length is 14 residues. Looked up from germline, CDR1 is SNHLY and CDR2 is FYNNEI. V was cut by 10 bases and J by 1 base, with 11 bases left in between. CDR3 sequence: CANHRESGANVLTF. CDR3 nucleotide sequence: TGTGCCAACCACAGGGAATCTGGGGCCAACGTCCTGACTTTC.

The J gene is TRBJ1-6, the V gene TRBV14, with a weak D call TRBD1 (6 bases). There are 17 residues in the CDR3. The germline V gene encodes CDR1 SGHDN and CDR2 FVKESK. V was trimmed by 6 bases and J by 9 bases, leaving 24 bases between them. This CDR3 reads CASRPLSTGYLGSPLHF. CDR3 in DNA: TGTGCCAGCAGGCCTCTTTCCACAGGGTATCTGGGTTCACCCCTCCACTTT.